This TCR beta chain is drawn from a study of blood T cell repertoires in COVID-19. The CDR3 is made up of 15 amino acids. V lost 4 bases, J lost 4 bases, and 9 bases stayed unmatched. The germline CDR1 and CDR2 sequences are SGHNT and YYREEE (reference sequence). This clone was recorded once. Method: immunoSEQ multiplex PCR; TCRdb's copy keeps in-frame clones and lacks some. The table lists 80,000 to 100,000 clones, about 80% of them singletons. This chain connects TRBV5-4 to TRBJ2-5; 8 bases line up with TRBD1. Input material: peripheral blood. The receptor comes from a human donor in a cohort sampled during active COVID-19. Here the CDR3 reads CASSPRQGIGETQYF. CDR3 nucleotides: TGTGCCAGCAGCCCCCGACAGGGGATAGGAGAGACCCAGTACTTC.